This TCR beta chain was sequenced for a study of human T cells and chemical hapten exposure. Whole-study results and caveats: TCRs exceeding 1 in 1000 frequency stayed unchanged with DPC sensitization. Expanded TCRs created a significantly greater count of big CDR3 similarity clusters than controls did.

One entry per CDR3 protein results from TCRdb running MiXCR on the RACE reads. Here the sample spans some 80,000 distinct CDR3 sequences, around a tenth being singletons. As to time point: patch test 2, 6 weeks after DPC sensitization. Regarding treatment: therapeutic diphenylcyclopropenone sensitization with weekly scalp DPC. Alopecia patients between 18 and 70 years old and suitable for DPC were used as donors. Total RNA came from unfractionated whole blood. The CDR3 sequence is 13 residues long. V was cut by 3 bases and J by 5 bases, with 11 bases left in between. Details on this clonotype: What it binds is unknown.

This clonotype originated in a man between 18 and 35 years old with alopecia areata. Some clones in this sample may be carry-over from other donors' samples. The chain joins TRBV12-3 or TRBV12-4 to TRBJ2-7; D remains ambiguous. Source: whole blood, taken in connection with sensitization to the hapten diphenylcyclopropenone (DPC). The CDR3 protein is CASSFLDGDEQYF. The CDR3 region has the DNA TGTGCCAGCAGTTTCCTAGACGGAGACGAGCAGTACTTC.